The subject of this entry is one T cell receptor beta chain. TCRdb's table, derived via immunoSEQ multiplex PCR, lists solely in-frame clones and lacks some. The sample holds hundreds of thousands of clones, around 92% seen once. This entry comes from a study of Ad26.COV2.S vaccination and SARS-CoV-2 variants. The CDR3 covers 13 residues. The V and J ends lost 1 base and 4 bases respectively, with 5 bases between them. From germline, CDR1 is SNHLY and CDR2 FYNNEI. The treatment here: 15 to 20 received Ad26.COV2.S at low or high dose, single or two shots; 5 received placebo; per-sample allocation not given. Repertoires come from day 63 after the first vaccine or placebo injection.

The origin of this receptor is a person between 18 and 60 years old who received the Ad26.COV2.S COVID-19 vaccine or a placebo. The sample consisted of peripheral blood, taken in a trial of Ad26.COV2.S vaccine versus placebo. The chain joins TRBV2 to TRBJ2-1; the D is unclear. CDR3 amino acids: CASSEGKYNEQFF. DNA of the CDR3: TGTGCCAGCAGTGAAGGGAAATACAATGAGCAGTTCTTC.